This T cell receptor beta chain is drawn from a study of blood T cell repertoires in COVID-19 (TCRdb year 2020). Study-level background: Samples covering the acute and convalescent phases of COVID-19 were provided by collaborators in the United States, Italy and Spain. The prospective study material was composed of cDNA or gDNA derived from T cells, B-cell-depleted T cells, or PBMCs. Subjects who had been exposed to COVID-19, were actively infected with it, or had recovered from it provided the deeply sampled blood TCRbeta repertoires that made up the dataset. The repertoires were released in a freely available public database meant as a resource for research on the immune response to SARS-CoV-2. Samples were obtained from the ongoing ImmuneRACE study (first 160 participants) and from 1,254 subjects provided by 6 global collaborators. The sample metadata nearly always contained a de-identified subject ID, COVID-19 status, age in years and sex. HLA class I and class II types, where available, came from metadata supplied by the sample provider rather than from assay-based typing.

V sheds 3 bases and J sheds 6 bases, leaving 5 bases between their ends. The cysteine opens and the phenylalanine closes a CDR3 of 11 amino acids. Just the 33-base CDR3 DNA is kept, in frame starting at base 1. The germline V gene (reference sequence) supplies CDR1 LGHDT and CDR2 YNNKEL. General study outcomes and caveats: Clinical and demographic metadata were provided uncurated, with the amount varying by source and participant.

TCRbeta CDR3 regions were amplified from genomic DNA by means of the immunoSEQ Assay, a bias-controlled multiplex PCR. The published analysis was carried out like this. Nucleated cell counts per sample were estimated from amplification of reference gene primers within the assay. Sequence reads were collapsed and filtered to measure the absolute abundance of every unique TCRbeta CDR3 rearrangement. Productive Simpson clonality was computed per sample as the square root of Simpson's diversity index over productive rearrangements. What TCRdb holds here is the immuneACCESS table cut down to in-frame rearrangements. Part of the clones is not present; checked against another copy, under half of the missing clones reflect an unresolved V gene, and the others are unexplained. That table furnishes V, J and clone size, whereas the DNA furnished D and trimming. The sample profile shows tens of thousands of clones; roughly four fifths of them were found once. Under 15% of the sample lies in the top ten.

In Seattle, one collaborating source enrolled patients while the infection was active and tracked those patients longitudinally over the course of disease. Collaborating institutions collected whole blood in K2EDTA tubes following their own protocols. For TCRbeta analysis, collaborator samples were shipped as frozen whole blood, as isolated PBMCs, or as DNA extracted from either sample type. Details on this clone: No antigen is known for it. No base qualities exist here, and no much larger clone lies one base off it.

The chain is assembled from TRBV3-1 (or the pseudogene TRBV3-2) and TRBJ1-1; no D gene is confidently identified. The sequenced sample consisted of peripheral blood. The TCR was taken from a man between 60 and 75 years old with COVID-19, enrolled during active disease. The CDR3 protein sequence reads: CASSQEAEAFF. The base sequence is TGTGCCAGCAGCCAGGAGGCTGAAGCTTTCTTT.